The 13 T cell receptor beta chains listed next were all sequenced from one sample in a study of shared clonotypes between healthy human individuals. Using immunoSEQ multiplex PCR, the repertoire was profiled, and TCRdb retains in-frame clones only, with some absent. The sample has millions of clones, roughly 93% seen once; the top ten hold 0.3% to 0.4%. The sequencing sample was made of naive CD4+ T cells from PBMCs. Sample subset: CD45RA+ positively selected. These receptors came from a man younger than 30 in good health. Some clones in this sample may be carry-over from other donors' samples.

In this sample, this clone turned up a few times. J is TRBJ1-5 and V is TRBV4-1; TRBD1 aligns across 8 bases. The CDR3 is made up of 14 amino acids. From germline, CDR1 is MGHRA and CDR2 YSYEKL. V trimming: 0 bases; J trimming: 15 bases; junction bases outside the gene matches: 10. CDR3 sequence (DNA): TGCGCCAGCAGCCAAGATATCCGAATCGGACAGGGGCATTTT. It specifies CASSQDIRIGQGHF.

The chain is built from TRBV19 and TRBJ2-4; 9 bases agree with TRBD1. Trimming at V came to 3 bases and at J to 3 bases, leaving 12 bases not matched to a gene. Germline V lookup: CDR1 LNHDA, CDR2 SQIVND (reference sequence). The CDR3 runs to 18 residues. CDR3 residues: CASSIPGQGGIGKNIQYF. The CDR3 DNA follows: TGTGCCAGTAGTATCCCGGGACAGGGAGGGATAGGCAAAAACATTCAGTACTTC.

The DNA of the CDR3 is TGCAGCGTTGTAATCCAGGCGAACACTGAAGCTTTCTTT. It translates to CSVVIQANTEAFF. The rearrangement uses TRBV29-1 and TRBJ1-1; no clear D gene. V lost 4 bases and J lost 1, with 10 bases in between. Looked up from germline, CDR1 is SQVTM and CDR2 is ANQGSEA. The CDR3 spans 13 residues. Filled out from reference TRBV29-1 and TRBJ1-1, the complete variable domain reads SAVISQKPSRDICQRGTSLTIQCQVDSQVTMMFWYRQQPGQSLTLIATANQGSEATYESGFVIDKFPISRPNLTFSTLTVSNMSPEDSSIYLCSVVIQANTEAFFGQGTRLTVV.

This clone has a handful of counts. V gene TRBV2 combines with J gene TRBJ1-5, with D uncertain. CDR3 length: 14 amino acids. In germline, CDR1 is SNHLY, CDR2 FYNNEI. With 4 bases removed from V and 0 bases from J, the gap between germline ends came to 7 bases. Here the CDR3 reads CASSAEGSNQPQHF. CDR3 nucleotide sequence: TGTGCCAGCAGTGCCGAGGGTAGCAATCAGCCCCAGCATTTT.

The rearrangement joins TRBV28 to TRBJ2-4; TRBD1 aligns across 9 bases. This CDR3 spans 19 amino acids. With V trimmed by 4 bases and J by 1 base, 14 bases remained unmatched. Germline-derived CDR1 and CDR2 are MDHEN and SYDVKM. CDR3 sequence reads: CASSSTGTGPLGAKNIQYF. The DNA of the CDR3 is TGTGCCAGCAGTTCAACCGGGACAGGGCCCTTAGGGGCCAAAAACATTCAGTACTTC. Together with reference TRBV28 and TRBJ2-4, the CDR3 gives the full variable domain: DVKVTQSSRYLVKRTGEKVFLECVQDMDHENMFWYRQDPGLGLRLIYFSYDVKMKEKGDIPEGYSVSREKKERFSLILESASTNQTSMYLCASSSTGTGPLGAKNIQYFGAGTRLSVL.

The J gene is TRBJ2-7, the V gene TRBV12-2; the table's TRBD1 call for D was not verified on the DNA. TRBV12-2 is flagged as a pseudogene. The CDR3 sequence is 16 residues long. The CDR3 DNA is TGTGCAAGTCCCGGGTCGGGACAGGGGAGCACCTACGAGCAGTACTTC. This translates into CASPGSGQGSTYEQYF.

The chain uses TRBV27 and TRBJ1-1; no clear D. V lost 4 bases and J lost 5, with 17 bases in between. The CDR3 runs 15 residues. Germline V gene lookup returns CDR1 MNHEY and CDR2 SMNVEV (reference sequence). The CDR3 region has the DNA TGTGCCAGCAGTTCGGAGGGATACCCGAGGACTGAAGCTTTCTTT. Protein sequence: CASSSEGYPRTEAFF.

This rearrangement joins TRBV27 to TRBJ2-5; 10 bases line up with TRBD1. V lost 2 bases and J lost 3; bases outside the gene matches: 6. This CDR3 spans 16 amino acids. Germline values: CDR1 MNHEY, CDR2 SMNVEV (reference sequence). DNA for the CDR3: TGTGCCAGCAGTTTAGCGAGCGGGACAGGGGAAGAGACCCAGTACTTC. This encodes CASSLASGTGEETQYF.

This rearrangement joins TRBV29-1 to TRBJ2-3, with D tentatively TRBD1 (5 bases). Looked up from germline, CDR1 is SQVTM and CDR2 is ANQGSEA. The CDR3 contains 14 residues. The V end was cut by 6 bases, the J end by 0 bases, with 13 bases between. The CDR3 DNA reads as TGCAGCGTCTCAGGGTCTTCTAGCACAGATACGCAGTATTTT. Residues: CSVSGSSSTDTQYF.

This clone has a handful of counts. CDR3 bases: TGTGCCAGCAGAACCGACAGGAACACTGAAGCTTTCTTT. Translated: CASRTDRNTEAFF. V usage is TRBV6-1 and J usage is TRBJ1-1; D possibly corresponds to TRBD1 (5 bases). CDR3 length equals 13 residues. From germline, CDR1 is MNHNS and CDR2 SASEGT. V was cut by 6 bases and J by 1 base, with 9 bases left in between.

The chain couples TRBV9 to TRBJ2-7; TRBD1 matches at 12 bases. CDR1 and CDR2 from the germline V gene are SGDLS and YYNGEE. Germline trimming cut 2 bases from V and 8 bases from J; bases unmatched to any gene: 5. This CDR3 region has 14 residues. CDR3 in amino acids: CASSVTGTGGKQYF. CDR3 DNA: TGTGCCAGCAGCGTCACCGGGACAGGGGGCAAGCAGTACTTC.

This chain links TRBV4-1 with TRBJ2-3, with D unclear. CDR1 and CDR2 from the germline V gene are MGHRA and YSYEKL. V lost 4 bases and J lost 5, with 16 bases in between. The CDR3 runs 15 residues. The CDR3 DNA sequence: TGCGCCAGCAGCCGTCCAGGCATGGTCGAAGATACGCAGTATTTT. It yields the protein CASSRPGMVEDTQYF.

The chain recombines TRBV28 with TRBJ1-3, with D possibly TRBD1 on 6 matching bases. Germline assignment: CDR1 MDHEN and CDR2 SYDVKM. The CDR3 runs to 16 residues. Trimming took off 8 bases at V and 1 base at J, with 18 bases between the two ends. CDR3: CASLGTGFPSGNTIYF. CDR3 sequence (DNA): TGTGCCAGCCTTGGTACAGGGTTTCCTTCTGGAAACACCATATATTTT. Looking up the rest from reference TRBV28 and TRBJ1-3 gives the full variable domain: DVKVTQSSRYLVKRTGEKVFLECVQDMDHENMFWYRQDPGLGLRLIYFSYDVKMKEKGDIPEGYSVSREKKERFSLILESASTNQTSMYLCASLGTGFPSGNTIYFGEGSWLTVV.